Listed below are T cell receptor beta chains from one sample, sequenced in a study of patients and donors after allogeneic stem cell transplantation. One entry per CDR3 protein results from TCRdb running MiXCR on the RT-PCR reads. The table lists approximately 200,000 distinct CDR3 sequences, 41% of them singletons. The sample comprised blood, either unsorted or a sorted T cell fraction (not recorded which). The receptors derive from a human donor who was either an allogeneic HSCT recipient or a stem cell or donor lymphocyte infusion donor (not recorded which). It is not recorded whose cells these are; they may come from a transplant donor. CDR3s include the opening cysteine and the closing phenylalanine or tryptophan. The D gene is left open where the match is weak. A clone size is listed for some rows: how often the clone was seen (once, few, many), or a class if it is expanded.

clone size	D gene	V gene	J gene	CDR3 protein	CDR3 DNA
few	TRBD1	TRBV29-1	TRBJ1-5	CSARDRGVNQPQHF	TGCAGCGCTAGAGACAGGGGAGTCAATCAGCCCCAGCATTTT
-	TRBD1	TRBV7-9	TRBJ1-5	CASSLGGGRDGSNQPQHF	TGTGCCAGCAGCTTAGGAGGGGGCCGGGACGGTAGCAATCAGCCCCAGCATTTT
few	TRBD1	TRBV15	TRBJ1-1	CATSRVGTGPTEAFF	TGTGCCACCAGCAGAGTTGGGACAGGGCCCACTGAAGCTTTCTTT
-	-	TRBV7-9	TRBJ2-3	CASSPEGEIRTDTQYF	TGTGCCAGCAGCCCCGAGGGTGAGATCCGCACAGATACGCAGTATTTT
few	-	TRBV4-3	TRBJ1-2	CASSQDPLSTEYTF	TGCGCCAGCAGCCAAGACCCCCTCTCGACAGAATACACCTTC
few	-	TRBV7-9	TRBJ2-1	CASRLTTWVSYNEQFF	TGTGCCAGCAGGTTGACCACTTGGGTCTCCTACAATGAGCAGTTCTTC
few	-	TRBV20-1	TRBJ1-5	CSATLAGHSNQPQHF	TGCAGTGCAACCTTGGCAGGGCATAGCAATCAGCCCCAGCATTTT
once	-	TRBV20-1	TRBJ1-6	CSAHGGAVYNSPLHF	TGCAGTGCTCACGGGGGGGCCGTATATAATTCACCCCTCCACTTT
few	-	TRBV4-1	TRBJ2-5	CASSQGGYEKETQYF	TGCGCCAGCAGCCAAGGCGGATATGAAAAAGAGACCCAGTACTTC
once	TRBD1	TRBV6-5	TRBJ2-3	CASSYLGRTGGRPRTDTQYF	TGTGCCAGCAGTTACCTAGGGCGGACAGGGGGACGTCCACGCACAGATACGCAGTATTTT
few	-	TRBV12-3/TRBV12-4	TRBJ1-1	CASSLWLGNTEAFF	TGTGCCAGCAGTTTATGGTTAGGGAACACTGAAGCTTTCTTT
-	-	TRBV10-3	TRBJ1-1	CAISEYPSTNTEAFF	TGTGCCATCAGTGAGTATCCCAGCACCAATACTGAAGCTTTCTTT
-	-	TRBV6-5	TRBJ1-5	CASSYPGPNQPQHF	TGTGCCAGCAGTTATCCGGGCCCGAATCAGCCCCAGCATTTT
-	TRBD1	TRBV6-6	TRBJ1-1	CASRRQGVDFF	TGTGCCAGCAGGAGACAGGGGGTAGATTTCTTT
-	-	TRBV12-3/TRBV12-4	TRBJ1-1	CASSLVGGSNTEAFF	TGTGCCAGCAGTTTAGTCGGGGGATCGAACACTGAAGCTTTCTTT
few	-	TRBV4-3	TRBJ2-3	CASSQDSRGFTDTQYF	TGCGCCAGCAGCCAAGATTCTCGGGGGTTCACAGATACGCAGTATTTT
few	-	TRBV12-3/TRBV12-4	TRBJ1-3	CASSLVGGRGNTIYF	TGTGCCAGCAGTCTTGTTGGGGGAAGAGGAAACACCATATATTTT
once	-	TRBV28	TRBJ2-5	CASSFSRRETQYF	TGTGCCAGCAGTTTTTCCCGGAGAGAGACCCAGTACTTC
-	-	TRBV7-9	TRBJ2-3	CASSLPNLDAWEDTQYF	TGTGCCAGCAGCCTCCCGAACTTGGATGCTTGGGAGGATACGCAGTATTTT
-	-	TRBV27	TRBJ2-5	CASSLWAGRGETQYF	TGTGCCAGCAGTTTATGGGCAGGCCGGGGGGAGACCCAGTACTTC
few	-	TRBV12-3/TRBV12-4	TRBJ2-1	CASSLARVIANEQFF	TGTGCCAGCAGTTTAGCGCGTGTGATTGCAAATGAGCAGTTCTTC
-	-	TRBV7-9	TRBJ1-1	CASSFGTNTEAFF	TGTGCCAGCAGCTTCGGCACGAACACTGAAGCTTTCTTT
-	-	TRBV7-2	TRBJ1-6	CASSLMNSPLHF	TGTGCCAGCAGCTTGATGAATTCACCCCTCCACTTT
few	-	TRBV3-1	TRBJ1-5	CASSRDFNQPQHF	TGTGCCAGCAGCCGGGATTTCAATCAGCCCCAGCATTTT
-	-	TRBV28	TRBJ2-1	CASSLQYNEQFF	TGTGCCAGCAGCCTACAGTACAATGAGCAGTTCTTC
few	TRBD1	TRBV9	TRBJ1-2	CASSPRDSVYGYTF	TGTGCCAGCAGCCCCCGGGACAGCGTCTATGGCTACACCTTC
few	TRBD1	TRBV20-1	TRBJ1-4	CSAGRTGHSATNEKLFF	TGCAGTGCTGGAAGGACAGGCCACTCTGCAACTAATGAAAAACTGTTTTTT
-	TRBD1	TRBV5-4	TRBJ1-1	CASSLLGQLNTEAFF	TGTGCCAGCAGCTTGTTGGGACAGCTGAACACTGAAGCTTTCTTT
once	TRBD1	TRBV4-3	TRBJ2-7	CASSQPGQGLLEQYF	TGCGCCAGCAGCCAACCGGGACAGGGACTTCTCGAGCAGTACTTC